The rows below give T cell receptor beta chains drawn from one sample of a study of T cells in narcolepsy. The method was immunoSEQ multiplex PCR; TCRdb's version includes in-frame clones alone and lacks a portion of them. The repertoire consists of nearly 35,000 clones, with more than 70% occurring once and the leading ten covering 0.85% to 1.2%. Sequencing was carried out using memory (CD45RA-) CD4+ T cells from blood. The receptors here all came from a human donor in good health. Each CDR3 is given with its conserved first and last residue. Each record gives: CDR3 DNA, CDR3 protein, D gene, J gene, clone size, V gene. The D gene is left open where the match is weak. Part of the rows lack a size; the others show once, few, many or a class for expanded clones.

DNA: TGCGCCAGCAGCTTGGCTAGCCACAATGAGCAGTTCTTC
CDR3: CASSLASHNEQFF
D: .
J: TRBJ2-1
size: .
V: TRBV5-1

DNA: TGCGCCAGCAGCTGGACCCTGGGCACTGAAGCTTTCTTT
CDR3: CASSWTLGTEAFF
D: .
J: TRBJ1-1
size: once
V: TRBV5-1

DNA: TGTGCCAGTAGTATTACCTCGGCGGAGACCCAGTACTTC
CDR3: CASSITSAETQYF
D: .
J: TRBJ2-5
size: .
V: TRBV19

DNA: TGTGCCAGTAGTTCGCAAGGGACTATGTTAGAGACCCAGTACTTC
CDR3: CASSSQGTMLETQYF
D: TRBD2
J: TRBJ2-5
size: .
V: TRBV19

DNA: TGTGCCTGGAGAGGGCAGGGGGAATACACTGAAGCTTTCTTT
CDR3: CAWRGQGEYTEAFF
D: TRBD1
J: TRBJ1-1
size: .
V: TRBV30

DNA: TGTGCCAGTATCCTCCCGGGAGGGGGACGCCAAGAGACCCAGTACTTC
CDR3: CASILPGGGRQETQYF
D: TRBD2
J: TRBJ2-5
size: .
V: TRBV19

DNA: TGTGCCAGCACCCCGGTGGGAGAAGCCTATGGCTACACCTTC
CDR3: CASTPVGEAYGYTF
D: .
J: TRBJ1-2
size: .
V: TRBV7-9

DNA: TGTGCCAGCAGCCAACGCGGACAGTTTGGCTACACCTTC
CDR3: CASSQRGQFGYTF
D: .
J: TRBJ1-2
size: .
V: TRBV5-4

DNA: TGCGCCAGCAGCCAAGATCTAGGGACAGGCGCAGCAGGGGCCAACGTCCTGACTTTC
CDR3: CASSQDLGTGAAGANVLTF
D: TRBD1
J: TRBJ2-6
size: .
V: TRBV4-3

DNA: TGTGCCAGCAGTTACTCCCGGCCAAGCTCTGGAAACACCATATATTTT
CDR3: CASSYSRPSSGNTIYF
D: .
J: TRBJ1-3
size: .
V: TRBV6-5

DNA: TGTGCCAGCAGCTTAGTCTCGGCAGGGGGCCGCTATGGCTACACCTTC
CDR3: CASSLVSAGGRYGYTF
D: TRBD1
J: TRBJ1-2
size: few
V: TRBV7-2

DNA: TGTGCCAGCAGGCCCGACAATAGCGGCTCCTACGAGCAGTACTTC
CDR3: CASRPDNSGSYEQYF
D: .
J: TRBJ2-7
size: once
V: TRBV5-4

DNA: TGTGCCAGCAGCTCCCTGACTAGCGGGGGGTACAATGAGCAGTTCTTC
CDR3: CASSSLTSGGYNEQFF
D: TRBD2
J: TRBJ2-1
size: .
V: TRBV11-1

DNA: TGCGCCAGCAGTCAATTTCCCCCGGAGGCGCAGTATTTT
CDR3: CASSQFPPEAQYF
D: .
J: TRBJ2-3
size: .
V: TRBV23-1